One and the same sample provided the 5 T cell receptor beta chains below, sequenced in a study of read filtering for tumor transcriptome and immune sequencing. The library was built from about 0.4 ug RNA with molecular barcoded adaptors for alpha/delta and beta/gamma chains. MiXCR was run by TCRdb on the reads, yielding one entry per CDR3 protein. Of 100,000 to 150,000 distinct CDR3 sequences in the sample, 10% to 15% are singletons; the top ten hold 9.5% to 12%. The sequencing sample was made of a population of CD138-negative cells sorted from bone marrow. The receptors shown here come from a donor aged 40 or over with multiple myeloma.

This clonotype was found many times. The genes are TRBV27 and TRBJ2-7, with unresolved D. The V gene's germline CDR1 is MNHEY and CDR2 SMNVEV (reference sequence). This CDR3 comprises 13 residues. Trimming removed 3 bases at V and 0 bases at J, with 6 bases between. Here the CDR3 reads CASSLVSSYEQYF. CDR3 DNA sequence: TGTGCCAGCAGTTTGGTCTCCTCCTACGAGCAGTACTTC.

On this clonotype: Since a much larger clone is just one base distant, this may be a read error. The gene calls are TRBV29-1 and TRBJ1-3; TRBD1 matches at 8 bases. The V segment lost 1 base and the J segment 2 bases; nucleotides outside the gene matches: 7. Germline assignment: CDR1 SQVTM and CDR2 ANQGSEA. The CDR3 consists of 16 residues. This CDR3 reads CSVEALQGAAGNTIYF. CDR3 bases: TGCAGCGTTGAAGCCCTGCAGGGGGCTGCTGGAAACACCATATATTTT.

This clonotype has a count of ten or more. This rearrangement joins TRBV7-2 to TRBJ1-6, with D unclear. This CDR3 spans 14 amino acids. The germline gives CDR1 SGHTA, CDR2 FQGNSA. The V end was cut by 5 bases, the J end by 10 bases, with 15 bases between. CDR3 protein: CASSPSLSGSPLHF. CDR3 DNA: TGTGCCAGCAGCCCGTCTCTTAGCGGCTCACCCCTCCACTTT.

As concerns this clonotype: A much larger clone is a single base away; this may be a read error. This chain connects TRBV4-1 to TRBJ2-7, with 10 nucleotides matching TRBD1. The ends lost 3 bases at V and 2 bases at J; junction bases unmatched: 4. The CDR3 length is 15 residues. Germline values: CDR1 MGHRA, CDR2 YSYEKL. The CDR3 sequence: CASSHAGQGAYEQYF. In nucleotides, the CDR3 is TGCGCCAGCAGCCACGCTGGACAGGGGGCCTACGAGCAGTACTTC.

The table lists this clonotype with many counts. This CDR3 is CASRRTSGRATEQFF. The CDR3 bases are TGCGCCAGCAGGCGAACTAGCGGGAGGGCCACTGAGCAGTTCTTC. This rearrangement joins TRBV5-1 to TRBJ2-1; 13 bases fit TRBD2. The CDR3 contains 15 residues. Germline CDR1 and CDR2: SGHRS and YFSETQ. The V and J ends lost 5 bases and 9 bases, in that order; junction bases with no gene match: 8.